This record covers a single T cell receptor beta chain. Its matching antigen is unknown. This specimen comes from a study of cytomegalovirus exposure and HLA in healthy donors. Turning to the study itself: When 350 to 400 donors were genotyped, just over 80% of them were found to fall in the Caucasian-associated ancestry cluster. General observations from the study: An analysis done earlier found most TCR beta V segments productive about 87% or about 30% of the time. The study designated 150 to 200 TCR beta chains cytomegalovirus-associated.

The study ran its PCR with 60 Vbeta and 13 Jbeta primers. Data came from immunoSEQ multiplex PCR; TCRdb stores just in-frame clones and leaves some out. The sample consists of some 120,000 clones, roughly 82% of them appearing once. V dropped 4 bases and J dropped 0 bases, with 16 bases sitting between them. The germline CDR1 and CDR2 sequences are SNHLY and FYNNEI. There are 17 residues in the CDR3. The V gene is TRBV2, the J gene TRBJ1-3, with D perhaps TRBD1 (5 bases). The clonotype was recovered from a male donor in good health and CMV-seropositive. Sequenced: PBMCs. The CDR3 DNA follows: TGTGCCAGCAGTGTTAGGAGGGGAGGGATCTCTGGAAACACCATATATTTT. It is translated as CASSVRRGGISGNTIYF. The full variable domain, completed using reference TRBV2 and TRBJ1-3, is EPEVTQTPSHQVTQMGQEVILRCVPISNHLYFYWYRQILGQKVEFLVSFYNNEISEKSEIFDDQFSVERPDGSNFTLKIRSTKLEDSAMYFCASSVRRGGISGNTIYFGEGSWLTVV.